This entry features one T cell receptor beta chain sequence. Its antigen remains unidentified. The data were obtained in a study of T cell responses to AZD1222 COVID-19 vaccine. Clones were sequenced by immunoSEQ multiplex PCR, and TCRdb holds only the in-frame ones, with some missing. The sample carries under 150,000 clones, roughly 91% recorded once. Study results and caveats: Baseline testing showed seropositivity in only a handful of AZD1222 recipients. The study sampled repertoires only after the peak T cell response.

The clonotype was recovered from an adult who received the AZD1222 COVID-19 vaccine. The source was peripheral blood, collected 28 days after the second AZD1222 dose.

The CDR3 here is CASISGTGGFYGYTF. The DNA for the CDR3 is TGTGCCAGCATCTCCGGGACAGGGGGGTTCTATGGCTACACCTTC. V gene TRBV14 combines with J gene TRBJ1-2, with 11 positions matching TRBD1. The CDR3 runs to 15 residues. Germline V gene data show CDR1 as SGHDN and CDR2 as FVKESK. V dropped 7 bases and J dropped 4; count of bases not matched to a gene: 8.